The 6 T cell receptor beta chains listed next were all sequenced from one sample in a study of beta chain features in type 1 diabetes. Antigens of these TCRs are unknown. Reverse transcribing all isolated RNA meant expressed TCRB transcripts were sequenced. The table came from immunoSEQ multiplex PCR; TCRdb's copy has only in-frame clones and leaves some out. The top ten hold roughly 0.11% of the sample, which has 500,000 to 650,000 clones, approximately 13% seen once. Broader study findings: The study found moderately but significantly shorter TCRB CDR3s in all four CD4+ subsets of Type 1 diabetes patients.

Sample: naive CD4+ T cells from blood. These receptors were obtained from a young man with type 1 diabetes.

This clone was counted between two and nine times. The V gene is TRBV4-1, the J gene TRBJ1-2, with D hard to call. The CDR3 loop spans 14 amino acids. V lost 0 bases and J 7 bases, leaving 12 bases between the germline ends. Germline lookup yields CDR1 MGHRA and CDR2 YSYEKL. The CDR3 loop is CASSQDEGSSGYTF. Written as DNA, the CDR3 is TGCGCCAGCAGCCAAGATGAGGGTTCCAGTGGCTACACCTTC.

With regard to this clone: The sample carries other DNA sequences with the same CDR3. The gene calls are TRBV2 and TRBJ1-2; TRBD1 is a possible D gene (6 bases). The CDR3 is 13 amino acids. V lost 6 bases, J lost 2 bases, and 10 bases lay in between. Germline-derived CDR1 and CDR2 are SNHLY and FYNNEI. The CDR3 region is CASSGQSNYGYTF. CDR3 DNA sequence: TGTGCCAGCAGCGGACAGAGCAACTATGGCTACACCTTC.

There are a few counts of this clone. The gene calls are TRBV5-1 and TRBJ1-4, with D uncertain. V lost 0 bases and J lost 8, with 11 bases in between. CDR3 length: 14 amino acids. The germline gives CDR1 SGHRS, CDR2 YFSETQ. Here the CDR3 reads CASSLERANEKLFF. The DNA for the CDR3 is TGCGCCAGCAGCTTGGAAAGGGCGAACGAAAAACTGTTTTTT.

Details on this clone: The sample has other DNA sequences that encode this CDR3 too. The chain couples TRBV7-2 to TRBJ2-3; D might be TRBD1 or TRBD2, each matching 6 bases. V shed 5 bases and J shed 3 bases, with 9 bases lying between them. From germline, CDR1 is SGHTA and CDR2 FQGNSA. The CDR3 runs to 13 residues. In nucleotides, the CDR3 is TGTGCCAGCAGCGGGGGGCCTACAGATACGCAGTATTTT. Its protein is CASSGGPTDTQYF.

This clone was seen more than once but under ten times. The chain is built from TRBV5-1 and TRBJ2-2; 9 nucleotides align to TRBD1. The CDR3 extends over 17 amino acids. The germline V gene encodes CDR1 SGHRS and CDR2 YFSETQ. The trim removed 0 bases at V and 3 bases at J, leaving 6 bases unmatched. The CDR3 coding sequence is TGCGCCAGCAGCTTGGAGGGGACAGGGTACGACACCGGGGAGCTGTTTTTT. Protein product: CASSLEGTGYDTGELFF.

V gene TRBV4-2 combines with J gene TRBJ1-5; TRBD1 might be the D (5 bases). The CDR3 length is 15 residues. The V and J ends lost 4 bases and 0 bases respectively, with 10 bases between them. CDR1 and CDR2 (germline): LGHNA, YNFKEQ. CDR3 amino acids: CASSPSDNSNQPQHF. In DNA, the CDR3 is TGTGCCAGCAGCCCCTCGGACAATAGCAATCAGCCCCAGCATTTT.